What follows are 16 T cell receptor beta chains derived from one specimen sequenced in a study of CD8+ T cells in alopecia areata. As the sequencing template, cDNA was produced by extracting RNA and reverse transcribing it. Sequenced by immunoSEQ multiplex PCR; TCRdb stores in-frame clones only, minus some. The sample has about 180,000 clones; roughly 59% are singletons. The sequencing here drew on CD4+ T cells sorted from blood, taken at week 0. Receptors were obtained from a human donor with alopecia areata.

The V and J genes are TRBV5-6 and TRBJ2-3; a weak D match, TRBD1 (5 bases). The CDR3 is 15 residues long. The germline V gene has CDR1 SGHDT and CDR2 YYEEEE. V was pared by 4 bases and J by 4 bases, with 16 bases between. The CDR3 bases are TGTGCCAGCAGCGTTCAAGGCAGGGCTGCAGATACGCAGTATTTT. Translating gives CASSVQGRAADTQYF.

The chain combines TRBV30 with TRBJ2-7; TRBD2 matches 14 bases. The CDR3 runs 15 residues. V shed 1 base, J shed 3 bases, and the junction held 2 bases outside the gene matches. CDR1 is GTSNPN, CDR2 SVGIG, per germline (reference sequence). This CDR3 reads CAWSAGLAGGYEQYF. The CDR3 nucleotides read TGTGCCTGGAGTGCAGGACTAGCGGGGGGCTACGAGCAGTACTTC.

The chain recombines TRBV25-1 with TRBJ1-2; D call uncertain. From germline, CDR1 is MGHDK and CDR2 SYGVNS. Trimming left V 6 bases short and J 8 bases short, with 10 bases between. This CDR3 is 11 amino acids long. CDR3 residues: CASRLYWGYTF. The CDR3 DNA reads TGTGCCAGCAGATTGTACTGGGGCTACACCTTC.

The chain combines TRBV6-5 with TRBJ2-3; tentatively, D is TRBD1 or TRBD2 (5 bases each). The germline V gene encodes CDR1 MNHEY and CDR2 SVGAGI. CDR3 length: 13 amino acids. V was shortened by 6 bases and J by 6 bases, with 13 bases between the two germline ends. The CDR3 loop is CASSLGRGDTQYF. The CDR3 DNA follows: TGTGCCAGCAGCCTAGGCCGGGGCGATACGCAGTATTTT.

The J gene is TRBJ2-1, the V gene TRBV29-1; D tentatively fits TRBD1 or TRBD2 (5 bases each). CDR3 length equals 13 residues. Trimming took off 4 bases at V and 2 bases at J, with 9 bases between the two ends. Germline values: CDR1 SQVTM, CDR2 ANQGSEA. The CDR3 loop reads CSVVGGTYNEQFF. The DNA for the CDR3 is TGCAGCGTTGTTGGGGGTACCTACAATGAGCAGTTCTTC.

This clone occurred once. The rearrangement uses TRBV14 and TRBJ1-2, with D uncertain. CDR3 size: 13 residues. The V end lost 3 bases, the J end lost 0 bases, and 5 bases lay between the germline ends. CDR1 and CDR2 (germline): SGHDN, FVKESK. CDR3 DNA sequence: TGTGCCAGCAGCCAGAGGGCTAACTATGGCTACACCTTC. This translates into CASSQRANYGYTF.

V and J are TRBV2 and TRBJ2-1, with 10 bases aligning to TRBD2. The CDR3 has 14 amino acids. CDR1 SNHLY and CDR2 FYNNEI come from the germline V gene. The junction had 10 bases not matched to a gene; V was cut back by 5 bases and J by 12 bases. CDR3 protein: CASSYSGGAERQFF. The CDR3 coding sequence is TGTGCCAGCAGTTACAGCGGGGGGGCCGAGAGGCAGTTCTTC.

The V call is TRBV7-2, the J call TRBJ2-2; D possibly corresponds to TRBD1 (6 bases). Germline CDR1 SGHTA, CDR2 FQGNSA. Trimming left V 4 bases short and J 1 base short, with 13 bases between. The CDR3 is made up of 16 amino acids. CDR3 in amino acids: CASSSTQGRNTGELFF. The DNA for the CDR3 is TGTGCCAGCAGCTCGACTCAGGGGCGGAACACCGGGGAGCTGTTTTTT.

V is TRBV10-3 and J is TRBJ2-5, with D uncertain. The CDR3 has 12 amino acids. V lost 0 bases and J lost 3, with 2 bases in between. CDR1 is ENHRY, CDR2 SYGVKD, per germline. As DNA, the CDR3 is TGTGCCATCAGTGAGTCCGAAGAGACCCAGTACTTC. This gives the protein CAISESEETQYF.

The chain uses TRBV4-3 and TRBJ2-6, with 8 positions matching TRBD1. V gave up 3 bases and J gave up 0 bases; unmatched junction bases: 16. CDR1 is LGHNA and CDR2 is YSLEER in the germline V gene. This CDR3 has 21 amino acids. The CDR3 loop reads CASSQGWTGKFEASGANVLTF. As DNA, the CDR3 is TGCGCCAGCAGCCAGGGGTGGACAGGGAAGTTCGAAGCCTCTGGGGCCAACGTCCTGACTTTC.

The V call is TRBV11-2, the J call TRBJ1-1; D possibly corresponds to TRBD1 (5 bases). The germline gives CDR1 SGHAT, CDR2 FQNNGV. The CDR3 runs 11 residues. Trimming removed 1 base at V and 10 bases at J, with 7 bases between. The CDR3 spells CASSLAGPAFF. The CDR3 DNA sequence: TGTGCCAGCAGCTTAGCGGGACCAGCTTTCTTT.

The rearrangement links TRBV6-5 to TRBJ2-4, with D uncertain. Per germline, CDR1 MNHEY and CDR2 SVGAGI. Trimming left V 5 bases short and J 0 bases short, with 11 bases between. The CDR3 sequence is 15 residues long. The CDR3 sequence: CASSLRGLAKNIQYF. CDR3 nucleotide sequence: TGTGCCAGCAGTCTTCGTGGCCTAGCCAAAAACATTCAGTACTTC.

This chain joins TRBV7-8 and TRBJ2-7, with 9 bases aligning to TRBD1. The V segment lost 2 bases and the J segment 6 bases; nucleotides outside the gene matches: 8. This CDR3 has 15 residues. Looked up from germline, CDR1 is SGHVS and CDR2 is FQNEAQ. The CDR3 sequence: CASSLKPGQGIEQYF. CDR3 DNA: TGTGCCAGCAGCTTAAAGCCGGGACAGGGCATCGAGCAGTACTTC. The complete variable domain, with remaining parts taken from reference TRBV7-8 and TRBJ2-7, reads GAGVSQSPRYKVAKRGQDVALRCDPISGHVSLFWYQQALGQGPEFLTYFQNEAQLDKSGLPSDRFFAERPEGSVSTLKIQRTQQEDSAVYLCASSLKPGQGIEQYFGPGTRLTVT.

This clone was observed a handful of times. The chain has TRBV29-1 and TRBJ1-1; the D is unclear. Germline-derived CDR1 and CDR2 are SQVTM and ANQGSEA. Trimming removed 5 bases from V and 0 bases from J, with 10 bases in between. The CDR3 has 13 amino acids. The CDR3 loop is CSVLRPMNTEAFF. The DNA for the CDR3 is TGCAGCGTTTTGCGGCCCATGAACACTGAAGCTTTCTTT.

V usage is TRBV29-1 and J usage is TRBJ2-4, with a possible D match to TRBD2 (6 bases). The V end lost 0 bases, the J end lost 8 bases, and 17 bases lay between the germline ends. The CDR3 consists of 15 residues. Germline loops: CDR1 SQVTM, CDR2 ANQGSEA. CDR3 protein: CSVEDLRGKRDIQYF. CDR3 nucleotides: TGCAGCGTTGAAGATCTTCGGGGGAAAAGGGACATTCAGTACTTC.

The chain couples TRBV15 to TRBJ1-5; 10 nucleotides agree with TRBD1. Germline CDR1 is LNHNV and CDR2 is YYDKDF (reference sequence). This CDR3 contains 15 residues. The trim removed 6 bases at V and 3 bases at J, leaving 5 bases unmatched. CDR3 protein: CATRTGTGVNQPQHF. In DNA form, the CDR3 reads TGTGCCACCAGAACCGGGACAGGGGTCAATCAGCCCCAGCATTTT.